These 27 T cell receptor beta chains came from one sample sequenced in a study of regulatory T cells in long-lasting Graves disease. Noted time point: newly diagnosed GD, antithyroid drugs for less than 3 months. Making the TCR library involved RNA that had been extracted from PBMCs. HTBI primers from iRepertoire and Arm-PCR of CDR3 regions yielded the TCR beta libraries. TCRdb re-analysed the multiplex PCR reads in MiXCR, keeping a single row per CDR3 protein. Seen here are around 480,000 distinct CDR3 sequences, around 15% observed once, and the top ten hold 9.5% to 15%. These data also formed part of another study, on T cells in Graves' hyperthyroidism and ophthalmopathy.

The source material was peripheral blood mononuclear cells (PBMCs), sampled at new diagnosis, from a patient treated with antithyroid drugs. The receptors were sampled from a man aged 40-49 years with Graves disease.

The rearrangement joins TRBV20-1 to TRBJ1-6, with D tentatively TRBD1 (5 bases). There are 13 residues in the CDR3. The germline CDR1 and CDR2 sequences are DFQATT and SNEGSKA (reference sequence). V dropped 7 bases and J dropped 5 bases, with 12 bases sitting between them. CDR3 coding DNA: TGCAGTGGGGCGGGGGTAGATAATTCACCCCTCCACTTT. Translating it yields CSGAGVDNSPLHF.

The chain has TRBV4-1 and TRBJ1-2; perhaps TRBD1 as D (5 bases). The CDR3 is 16 amino acids. V was clipped by 0 bases and J by 2 bases, with 13 bases between them. The germline V gene encodes CDR1 MGHRA and CDR2 YSYEKL. CDR3 sequence: CASSQELRGRNYGYTF. The CDR3 DNA reads TGCGCCAGCAGCCAAGAGTTGAGGGGCCGAAACTATGGCTACACCTTC.

V is TRBV12-5 and J is TRBJ1-4; D unclear. The CDR3 totals 15 residues. Germline V CDR1 and CDR2: LGHNT, FRNRAP. Trimming took 4 bases from V and 8 from J, leaving 17 bases between them. CDR3 nucleotide sequence: TGTGCTAGTGGTTGGGGTCGGAGGGTTGGCGAAAAACTGTTTTTT. This codes for CASGWGRRVGEKLFF.

Details on this clonotype: This may be a read error, as it is one base from a much larger clone. The CDR3, as DNA: TGTGCCAGCAGCCGTGTCTATGAGCAGTTCTTC. Protein product: CASSRVYEQFF. The rearrangement uses TRBV3-1 and TRBJ2-1; D gene unclear. The CDR3 totals 11 residues. The ends were cut back, 4 bases at V and 8 bases at J, with 6 bases in the middle. Per germline, CDR1 LGHDT and CDR2 YNNKEL (reference sequence).

This clonotype was seen at least ten times. The genes are TRBV20-1 and TRBJ2-1; D remains unclear. CDR1 is DFQATT and CDR2 is SNEGSKA in the germline V gene (reference sequence). V lost 1 base and J lost 7, with 11 bases in between. The CDR3 spans 13 residues. The CDR3 here is CSARVQAINEQFF. The CDR3 DNA follows: TGCAGTGCTAGAGTCCAGGCGATAAATGAGCAGTTCTTC.

This clonotype was detected ten times or more. CDR3 loop: CASARGAVNPVELFF. The CDR3 DNA sequence: TGTGCCAGCGCACGAGGGGCCGTAAATCCGGTGGAACTGTTTTTT. J is TRBJ1-4 and V is TRBV2; possibly TRBD1 for D (5 bases). The CDR3 consists of 15 residues. V dropped 8 bases and J dropped 12 bases, with 25 bases sitting between them. CDR1 is SNHLY and CDR2 is FYNNEI in the germline V gene.

The sample holds many counts of this clonotype. The chain joins TRBV11-2 to TRBJ2-7; D is unclear. The V and J ends lost 1 base and 5 bases respectively, with 6 bases between them. The CDR3 consists of 12 residues. Germline V CDR1 and CDR2: SGHAT, FQNNGV. DNA for the CDR3: TGTGCCAGCAGCTTAGGCGGACACGAGCAGTACTTC. The encoded protein is CASSLGGHEQYF.

The chain employs TRBV7-9 and TRBJ1-6, with D possibly matching TRBD1 (5 bases). The CDR3 has 16 residues. Germline assignment: CDR1 SEHNR and CDR2 FQNEAQ (reference sequence). The ends were cut back, 3 bases at V and 8 bases at J, with 17 bases in the middle. This chain's CDR3 is CASSFFIRAQDSPLHF. DNA of the CDR3: TGTGCCAGCAGCTTCTTCATCCGGGCACAGGATTCACCCCTCCACTTT.

There are a few counts of this clonotype. This chain uses TRBV6-2 or TRBV6-3 with TRBJ2-1; D perhaps matches TRBD1 (6 bases). The CDR3 sequence is 13 residues long. Germline CDR1 is MNHEY and CDR2 is SVGEGT. With 5 bases removed from V and 8 bases from J, the gap between germline ends came to 13 bases. The CDR3 DNA follows: TGTGCCAGCAGTCCCACAGGGCTCTATGAGCAGTTCTTC. It codes for CASSPTGLYEQFF.

This clonotype was recorded a few times. The CDR3 DNA is TGTGCCACCAGTGATCTAGCGGATGCATTCAATGAGCAGTTCTTC. Protein sequence: CATSDLADAFNEQFF. V gene TRBV24-1 combines with J gene TRBJ2-1; TRBD2 aligns across 7 bases. The ends lost 3 bases at V and 6 bases at J; junction bases unmatched: 7. The CDR3 loop spans 15 amino acids. Per germline, CDR1 KGHDR and CDR2 SFDVKD.

The chain links TRBV7-3 to TRBJ2-5; perhaps TRBD2 as D (6 bases). The CDR3 is 15 residues long. From germline, CDR1 is SGHTA and CDR2 FQGTGA. Deletions cut 3 bases from V and 5 bases from J, with 16 bases between. The DNA for the CDR3 is TGTGCCAGCAGCTTCACCTTGCGGGATGAGGAGACCCAGTACTTC. Its translation is CASSFTLRDEETQYF.

This chain connects TRBV7-3 to TRBJ2-1; 9 nucleotides agree with TRBD2. V lost 4 bases and J lost 5; bases outside the gene matches: 6. From germline, CDR1 is SGHTA and CDR2 FQGTGA. The CDR3 is 15 residues long. The CDR3: CASSSMTSGNNEQFF. In DNA, the CDR3 is TGTGCCAGCAGCTCCATGACTAGCGGAAACAATGAGCAGTTCTTC.

This clonotype was seen a handful of times. The chain couples TRBV19 to TRBJ2-7; 8 bases are a match to TRBD1. This CDR3 contains 14 residues. Germline lookup yields CDR1 LNHDA and CDR2 SQIVND (reference sequence). Trimming at V came to 5 bases and at J to 6 bases, leaving 9 bases not matched to a gene. The CDR3 nucleotides read TGTGCCAGTAGTCCGGGGACAGGCTTTGGCGAGCAGTACTTC. Encoded protein: CASSPGTGFGEQYF.

This clonotype was counted ten times or more. This sequence joins TRBV6-4 and TRBJ1-5; a weak D match, TRBD1 (6 bases). This CDR3 is 19 amino acids long. V was shortened by 6 bases and J by 0 bases, with 24 bases between the two germline ends. Germline values: CDR1 MRHNA, CDR2 SNTAGT. In DNA, the CDR3 is TGTGCCAGCAGCGACCAGACAGGCCGGCAATTCGATAGCAATCAGCCCCAGCATTTT. Amino acid sequence: CASSDQTGRQFDSNQPQHF.

The chain links TRBV7-6 to TRBJ1-2; D remains unclear. CDR3 size: 10 residues. The V gene's germline CDR1 is SGHVS and CDR2 FNYEAQ. Between the trimmed V and J ends, which lost 10 bases and 7 bases, there was a span of 10 bases. CDR3 in amino acids: CAIPTGGYTF. The CDR3 DNA sequence: TGTGCCATCCCAACGGGTGGCTACACCTTC. The variable domain in full, completed from reference TRBV7-6 and TRBJ1-2, reads GAGVSQSPRYKVTKRGQDVALRCDPISGHVSLYWYRQALGQGPEFLTYFNYEAQQDKSGLPNDRFSAERPEGSISTLTIQRTEQRDSAMYRCAIPTGGYTFGSGTRLTVV.

This clonotype came up many times. The V gene is TRBV28, the J gene TRBJ1-5, with 7 positions matching TRBD1. Losses at the gene ends were 2 bases for V and 6 bases for J; bases not matched to a gene: 7. The CDR3 has 15 residues. Germline lookup yields CDR1 MDHEN and CDR2 SYDVKM. CDR3 loop: CASSLQGGAGQPQHF. CDR3 DNA: TGTGCCAGCAGTTTACAAGGGGGCGCAGGTCAGCCCCAGCATTTT.

The chain has TRBV20-1 and TRBJ2-3, with 12 nucleotides matching TRBD2. The CDR3 length is 18 residues. Germline assignment: CDR1 DFQATT and CDR2 SNEGSKA (reference sequence). The V gene end was trimmed by 3 bases and the J gene end by 2 bases; junction bases not matched to a gene: 12. The CDR3 protein is CSASLASGRADDTDTQYF. As DNA, the CDR3 is TGCAGTGCTAGTTTGGCTAGCGGGAGGGCCGATGACACAGATACGCAGTATTTT.

In this sample, this clonotype turned up many times. The chain employs TRBV28 and TRBJ2-2; D is possibly TRBD2 (5 bases). The CDR3 is 13 amino acids. Looked up from germline, CDR1 is MDHEN and CDR2 is SYDVKM. With 6 bases removed from V and 5 bases from J, the gap between germline ends came to 10 bases. CDR3 DNA sequence: TGTGCCAGCAGGGCACTAGGAACCGGGGAGCTGTTTTTT. This translates into CASRALGTGELFF.

This clonotype was seen ten or more times. The chain's CDR3 is CSGSPQADTQYF. The CDR3 DNA sequence: TGCAGCGGATCACCCCAGGCAGATACGCAGTATTTT. This chain connects TRBV29-1 to TRBJ2-3; D uncertain. CDR1 SQVTM and CDR2 ANQGSEA come from the germline V gene. The CDR3 consists of 12 residues. V lost 7 bases and J lost 4, with 12 bases in between.

This clonotype has a count of ten or more. The V gene is TRBV5-1, the J gene TRBJ2-5; tentative D call: TRBD2 (5 bases). Trimming took 0 bases from V and 2 from J, leaving 14 bases between them. CDR1 SGHRS and CDR2 YFSETQ come from the germline V gene. The CDR3 runs to 16 residues. This CDR3 reads CASSLARTGEQETQYF. The CDR3 DNA reads as TGCGCCAGCAGCTTGGCACGGACTGGAGAGCAAGAGACCCAGTACTTC.

This clonotype was recorded many times. This chain joins TRBV28 and TRBJ2-1; 13 bases are shared with TRBD2. This CDR3 is built from 15 residues. J lost 8 bases, V lost 6 bases, and 7 bases had no gene match. CDR1 is MDHEN and CDR2 is SYDVKM in the germline V gene. CDR3 DNA sequence: TGTGCCAGCAGCACTACTAGCGGGAGGGCCCATGAGCAGTTCTTC. It specifies CASSTTSGRAHEQFF. Variable domain in full (rest from reference TRBV28 and TRBJ2-1): DVKVTQSSRYLVKRTGEKVFLECVQDMDHENMFWYRQDPGLGLRLIYFSYDVKMKEKGDIPEGYSVSREKKERFSLILESASTNQTSMYLCASSTTSGRAHEQFFGPGTRLTVL.

This clonotype has a handful of counts. This likely stems from a read error, as it lies one base from a far larger clone. This chain links TRBV28 with TRBJ2-5, with D unclear. The germline V gene has CDR1 MDHEN and CDR2 SYDVKM. This CDR3 is built from 10 residues. The CDR3 sequence: CASSGETRYF. The CDR3 DNA reads as TGTGCCAGCAGCGGAGAGACCCGGTACTTC.

In its sample, this clonotype was seen a few times. The gene calls are TRBV7-3 and TRBJ2-1; D call uncertain. V was trimmed by 0 bases and J by 2 bases, leaving 8 bases between them. From germline, CDR1 is SGHTA and CDR2 FQGTGA. This CDR3 is 15 amino acids long. CDR3 DNA sequence: TGTGCCAGCAGCTTAACGACGGTTCCCTACAATGAGCAGTTCTTC. Protein: CASSLTTVPYNEQFF.

In this sample, this clonotype turned up many times. The chain joins TRBV18 to TRBJ1-1; D not certain. V lost 7 bases and J 0 bases, leaving 9 bases between the germline ends. CDR3 length: 13 amino acids. Per germline, CDR1 KGHSH and CDR2 LQKENI. The CDR3 DNA is TGTGCCAGCTACCGGGAGATGAACACTGAAGCTTTCTTT. It yields the protein CASYREMNTEAFF.

About this clonotype: The germline gene is not matched at one end of the junction; a read error may be the cause. The genes are TRBV5-6 and TRBJ1-2; D is ambiguous. This CDR3 spans 16 amino acids. The germline CDR1 and CDR2 sequences are SGHDT and YYEEEE. For the CDR3, the DNA is TGTGCCGGCAGCTTGGGTTCCCGGGATTTAATCTATGGCTACACCTTC. Its translation is CAGSLGSRDLIYGYTF. Using reference TRBV5-6 and TRBJ1-2 for the parts outside the CDR3, the full variable domain is DAGVTQSPTHLIKTRGQQVTLRCSPKSGHDTVSWYQQALGQGPQFIFQYYEEEERQRGNFPDRFSGHQFPNYSSELNVNALLLGDSALYLCAGSLGSRDLIYGYTFGSGTRLTVV.

At least ten counts were recorded for this clonotype. V and J are TRBV12-3 or TRBV12-4 and TRBJ2-1, with D tentatively TRBD1 or TRBD2 (5 bases each). The CDR3 loop spans 13 amino acids. Trimming left V 6 bases short and J 9 bases short, with 15 bases between. CDR3: CASSPGTHTEQFF. The CDR3 region has the DNA TGTGCCAGCAGCCCCGGGACCCACACTGAGCAGTTCTTC.

In its sample, this clonotype was seen many times. The rearrangement uses TRBV9 and TRBJ1-3; D not resolved. The germline V gene has CDR1 SGDLS and CDR2 YYNGEE. V dropped 3 bases and J dropped 4 bases, with 14 bases sitting between them. CDR3 length: 15 amino acids. The CDR3 DNA is TGTGCCAGCAGCGCCAGCCCCCTCTCGGGAAACACCATATATTTT. This codes for CASSASPLSGNTIYF. The complete variable domain, with remaining parts taken from reference TRBV9 and TRBJ1-3, reads DSGVTQTPKHLITATGQRVTLRCSPRSGDLSVYWYQQSLDQGLQFLIQYYNGEERAKGNILERFSAQQFPDLHSELNLSSLELGDSALYFCASSASPLSGNTIYFGEGSWLTVV.